Below are 12 T cell receptor beta chains sequenced from a single sample in a study of shared clonotypes between healthy human individuals (TCRdb year 2020). The library was prepared using the immunoSEQ multiplex PCR assay. Drawn from immuneACCESS, this table holds only the in-frame rearrangements with V and J called that TCRdb kept. Clones are partly lost; checked studies trace under half to an unresolved V gene and leave the rest unexplained. The sample table contains over a million clones; only one count was recorded for around 74% of them. The ten largest account for approximately 1.3% of the sample. The sequenced sample was memory CD4+ T cells sorted from blood. Reading the label with the study, this specimen's cell subset or site is: CD45RA-negative fraction. The receptor set was obtained from a man between 18 and 35 years old in good health.

The chain couples TRBV12-5 to TRBJ2-5; D could derive from TRBD1 or TRBD2 (5 bases each). Looked up from germline, CDR1 is LGHNT and CDR2 is FRNRAP. Trimming cost V 5 bases and J 5 bases, with 24 bases left between them. The CDR3 runs to 17 residues. The CDR3 nucleotides are TGTGCTAGTGGTCCCAGAGAAGACCCGGGACCCCTTGAGACCCAGTACTTC. It encodes CASGPREDPGPLETQYF.

This clone was counted many times. V and J are TRBV6-1 and TRBJ2-7; a weak D match, TRBD1 (5 bases). The CDR3 runs to 11 residues. The V and J ends lost 5 bases and 7 bases respectively, with 9 bases between them. Germline V gene lookup returns CDR1 MNHNS and CDR2 SASEGT. Here the CDR3 DNA reads TGTGCCAGCAGTCAGGGTGGGGAGCAGTACTTC. Translating it yields CASSQGGEQYF.

The gene calls are TRBV6-5 and TRBJ2-5, with 8 bases fitting TRBD1. The CDR3 loop spans 15 amino acids. The J segment lost 1 base and the V segment lost 7 bases, leaving 8 bases of the junction unmatched. Per the germline V gene, CDR1 is MNHEY and CDR2 is SVGAGI. CDR3 sequence: CASKRGQAPQETQYF. The CDR3 region has the DNA TGTGCCAGCAAACGGGGACAGGCCCCCCAAGAGACCCAGTACTTC.

As DNA, the CDR3 is TGTGCCAGCAGTCCCGTGGTAACCGAGACCCAGTACTTC. Its protein product is CASSPVVTETQYF. The chain joins TRBV11-2 to TRBJ2-5; no definite D call. V dropped 6 bases and J dropped 5 bases, with 13 bases sitting between them. Germline V gene data show CDR1 as SGHAT and CDR2 as FQNNGV. CDR3 length: 13 residues.

This rearrangement joins TRBV2 to TRBJ1-2; no reliable D call. This CDR3 has 15 amino acids. The V gene's germline CDR1 is SNHLY and CDR2 FYNNEI. Trimming stripped 7 bases from V and 0 bases from J, with 15 bases between. The CDR3 reads CASMKGPGANYGYTF. The CDR3 region has the DNA TGTGCCAGCATGAAGGGCCCCGGAGCTAACTATGGCTACACCTTC.

V usage is TRBV5-1 and J usage is TRBJ1-1, with TRBD1 matching 7 bases. The V gene's germline CDR1 is SGHRS and CDR2 YFSETQ. The ends lost 1 base at V and 2 bases at J; junction bases unmatched: 8. The CDR3 length is 16 residues. In DNA form, the CDR3 reads TGCGCCAGCAGCTTGACCCCCGGGACAGAAAACACTGAAGCTTTCTTT. Protein sequence: CASSLTPGTENTEAFF.

The V gene is TRBV30, the J gene TRBJ1-1; the D is unclear. V was shortened by 8 bases and J by 3 bases, with 13 bases between the two germline ends. The germline V gene encodes CDR1 GTSNPN and CDR2 SVGIG (reference sequence). The CDR3 consists of 12 residues. The CDR3 is CATTRIYTEAFF. CDR3 bases: TGTGCCACCACACGGATTTACACTGAAGCTTTCTTT.

This chain joins TRBV27 and TRBJ2-2; a weak D match, TRBD1 (5 bases). Germline V CDR1 and CDR2: MNHEY, SMNVEV (reference sequence). The CDR3 contains 16 residues. The ends were cut back, 6 bases at V and 3 bases at J, with 17 bases in the middle. The CDR3 region is CASSPHGAADTGELFF. CDR3 sequence (DNA): TGTGCCAGCAGCCCACATGGGGCTGCGGACACCGGGGAGCTGTTTTTT.

The V call is TRBV5-1, the J call TRBJ1-1; D ambiguous. Germline V gene data show CDR1 as SGHRS and CDR2 as YFSETQ. The germline V and J ends were trimmed by 3 bases and 7 bases, with 10 bases remaining between them. The CDR3 runs 12 residues. The CDR3 DNA sequence: TGCGCCAGCAGCTCGGACGGCTATGAAGCTTTCTTT. Encoded protein: CASSSDGYEAFF.

The rearrangement joins TRBV9 to TRBJ1-4; 7 positions match TRBD1. With 0 bases clipped from V and 0 bases from J, the junction kept 11 bases outside the gene matches. This CDR3 has 19 residues. Germline V gives CDR1 SGDLS, CDR2 YYNGEE. CDR3 region: CASSVAPGGHSATNEKLFF. CDR3 nucleotide sequence: TGTGCCAGCAGCGTAGCCCCAGGGGGACACAGTGCAACTAATGAAAAACTGTTTTTT.

This clone was recorded many times. The V gene is TRBV6-5, the J gene TRBJ1-1; TRBD1 might be the D (6 bases). Trimming took 6 bases from V and 11 from J, leaving 13 bases between them. The CDR3 covers 11 residues. Germline CDR1 reads MNHEY; CDR2 reads SVGAGI. The CDR3 DNA reads as TGTGCCAGCAGACAGGGTCGAGGGGCTTTCTTT. This codes for CASRQGRGAFF.

V is TRBV28 and J is TRBJ1-5; 7 bases map to TRBD1. Germline V gene lookup returns CDR1 MDHEN and CDR2 SYDVKM. The CDR3 contains 17 residues. The V segment lost 0 bases and the J segment 0 bases; nucleotides outside the gene matches: 5. CDR3 sequence reads: CASSLWGQLYSNQPQHF. Written as DNA, the CDR3 is TGTGCCAGCAGTTTATGGGGACAGCTTTATAGCAATCAGCCCCAGCATTTT. The full variable domain, its missing parts supplied by reference TRBV28 and TRBJ1-5, is DVKVTQSSRYLVKRTGEKVFLECVQDMDHENMFWYRQDPGLGLRLIYFSYDVKMKEKGDIPEGYSVSREKKERFSLILESASTNQTSMYLCASSLWGQLYSNQPQHFGDGTRLSIL.